The 5 T cell receptor beta chains given below trace back to one sample, sequenced in a study of blood T cell repertoires in COVID-19. Some clones are missing from TCRdb's copy, which holds only in-frame ones; the method was immunoSEQ multiplex PCR. The repertoire holds roughly 250,000 clones, with roughly nine tenths as singletons. The sample taken for sequencing was peripheral blood. These receptors originate from a man between 60 and 75 years old who had recovered from COVID-19.

The chain recombines TRBV5-6 with TRBJ2-3; a weak D match, TRBD1 (6 bases). V lost 2 bases and J lost 0, with 10 bases in between. The CDR3 is made up of 15 amino acids. CDR1 is SGHDT, CDR2 YYEEEE, per germline. CDR3 sequence reads: CASSFATGSTDTQYF. Here the CDR3 DNA reads TGTGCCAGCAGCTTTGCGACAGGAAGCACAGATACGCAGTATTTT. Variable domain in full (rest from reference TRBV5-6 and TRBJ2-3): DAGVTQSPTHLIKTRGQQVTLRCSPKSGHDTVSWYQQALGQGPQFIFQYYEEEERQRGNFPDRFSGHQFPNYSSELNVNALLLGDSALYLCASSFATGSTDTQYFGPGTRLTVL.

This rearrangement joins TRBV18 to TRBJ2-1; possible D gene TRBD1, 5 bases. V was shortened by 4 bases and J by 7 bases, with 11 bases between the two germline ends. The CDR3 extends over 13 amino acids. CDR1 and CDR2 (germline): KGHSH, LQKENI. In DNA, the CDR3 is TGTGCCAGCTCACAATCCAAGGGGAATGAGCAGTTCTTC. Translating gives CASSQSKGNEQFF.

The rearrangement uses TRBV4-2 and TRBJ2-7; possible D gene TRBD2, 7 bases. V was pared by 0 bases and J by 2 bases, with 11 bases between. This CDR3 is built from 15 residues. Germline loops: CDR1 LGHNA, CDR2 YNFKEQ. CDR3 sequence (DNA): TGTGCCAGCAGCCAAGAGGGGGGGCGTCCCTACGAGCAGTACTTC. Amino acids: CASSQEGGRPYEQYF.

The chain combines TRBV6-6 with TRBJ1-3, with D unclear. The V gene's germline CDR1 is MNHNY and CDR2 SVGAGI (reference sequence). The V and J ends lost 6 bases and 0 bases respectively, with 15 bases between them. There are 16 residues in the CDR3. CDR3 loop: CASSSNGLSSGNTIYF. The CDR3 nucleotides read TGTGCCAGCAGCTCAAACGGACTCAGCTCTGGAAACACCATATATTTT.

The gene calls are TRBV14 and TRBJ2-1; perhaps TRBD2 as D (7 bases). The CDR3 totals 15 residues. CDR1 is SGHDN and CDR2 is FVKESK in the germline V gene. V dropped 1 base and J dropped 7 bases, with 14 bases sitting between them. CDR3 loop: CASSQVLGGRNEQFF. The CDR3 nucleotides read TGTGCCAGCAGCCAAGTGCTGGGGGGGCGGAATGAGCAGTTCTTC.